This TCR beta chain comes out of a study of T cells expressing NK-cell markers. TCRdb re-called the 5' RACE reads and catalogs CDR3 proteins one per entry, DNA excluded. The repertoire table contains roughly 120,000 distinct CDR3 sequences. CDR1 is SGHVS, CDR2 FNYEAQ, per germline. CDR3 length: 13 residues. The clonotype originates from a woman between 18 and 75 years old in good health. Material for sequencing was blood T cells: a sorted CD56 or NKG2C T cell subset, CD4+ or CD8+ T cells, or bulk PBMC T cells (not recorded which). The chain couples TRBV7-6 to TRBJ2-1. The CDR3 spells CASSLNLGPEQFF.